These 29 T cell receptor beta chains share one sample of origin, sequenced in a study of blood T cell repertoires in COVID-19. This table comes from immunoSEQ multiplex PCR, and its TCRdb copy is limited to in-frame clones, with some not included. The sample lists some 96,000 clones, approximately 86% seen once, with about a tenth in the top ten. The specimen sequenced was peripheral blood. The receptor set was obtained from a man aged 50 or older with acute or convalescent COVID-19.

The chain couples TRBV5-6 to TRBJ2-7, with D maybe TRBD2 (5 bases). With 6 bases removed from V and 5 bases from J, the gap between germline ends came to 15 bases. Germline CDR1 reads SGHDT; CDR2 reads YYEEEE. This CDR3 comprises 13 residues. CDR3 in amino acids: CASNLLDLDEQYF. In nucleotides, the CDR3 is TGTGCCAGCAACTTACTAGATTTGGACGAGCAGTACTTC.

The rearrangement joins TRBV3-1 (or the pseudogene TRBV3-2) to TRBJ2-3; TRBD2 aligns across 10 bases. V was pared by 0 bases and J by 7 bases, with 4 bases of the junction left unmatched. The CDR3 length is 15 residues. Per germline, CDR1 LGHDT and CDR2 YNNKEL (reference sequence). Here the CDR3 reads CASSQDTAGGNTQYF. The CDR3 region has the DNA TGTGCCAGCAGCCAAGATACAGCGGGAGGGAATACGCAGTATTTT.

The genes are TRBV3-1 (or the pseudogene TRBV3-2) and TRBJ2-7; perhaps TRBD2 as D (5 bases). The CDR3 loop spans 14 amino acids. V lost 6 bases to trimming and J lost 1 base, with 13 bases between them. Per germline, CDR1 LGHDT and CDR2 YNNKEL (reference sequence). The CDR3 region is CASRNWGASYEQYF. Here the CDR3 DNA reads TGTGCCAGCAGAAATTGGGGAGCATCCTACGAGCAGTACTTC.

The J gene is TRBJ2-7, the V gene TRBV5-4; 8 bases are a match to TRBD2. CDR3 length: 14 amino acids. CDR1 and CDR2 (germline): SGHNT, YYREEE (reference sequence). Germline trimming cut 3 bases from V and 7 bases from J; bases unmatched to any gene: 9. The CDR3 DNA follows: TGTGCCAGCAGCTCTAGCGGGCTCTGGTGGGAGCAGTACTTC. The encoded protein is CASSSSGLWWEQYF. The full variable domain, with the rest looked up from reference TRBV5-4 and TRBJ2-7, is ETGVTQSPTHLIKTRGQQVTLRCSSQSGHNTVSWYQQALGQGPQFIFQYYREEENGRGNFPPRFSGLQFPNYSSELNVNALELDDSALYLCASSSSGLWWEQYFGPGTRLTVT.

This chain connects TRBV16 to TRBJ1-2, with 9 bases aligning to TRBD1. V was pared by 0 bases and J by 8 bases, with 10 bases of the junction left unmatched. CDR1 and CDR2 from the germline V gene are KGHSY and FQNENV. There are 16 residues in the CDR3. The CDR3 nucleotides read TGTGCCAGCAGCCAATCAGGCGGGACAGGGATCGGGGGCTACACCTTC. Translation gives CASSQSGGTGIGGYTF.

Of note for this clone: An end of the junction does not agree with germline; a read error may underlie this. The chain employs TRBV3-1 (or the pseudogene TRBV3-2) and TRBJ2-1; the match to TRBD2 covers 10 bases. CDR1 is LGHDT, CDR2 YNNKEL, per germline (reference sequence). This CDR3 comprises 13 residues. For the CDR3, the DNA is TGTGCCAGCAGCCAAGGTCCGGGACTAGCGCTACTCTTC. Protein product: CASSQGPGLALLF.

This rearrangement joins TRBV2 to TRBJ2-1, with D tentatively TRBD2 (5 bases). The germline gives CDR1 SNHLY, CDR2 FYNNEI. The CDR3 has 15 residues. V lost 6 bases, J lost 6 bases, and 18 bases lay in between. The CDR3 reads CASSARRRLSNEQFF. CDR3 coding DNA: TGTGCCAGCAGCGCGAGGCGGAGGTTAAGCAATGAGCAGTTCTTC.

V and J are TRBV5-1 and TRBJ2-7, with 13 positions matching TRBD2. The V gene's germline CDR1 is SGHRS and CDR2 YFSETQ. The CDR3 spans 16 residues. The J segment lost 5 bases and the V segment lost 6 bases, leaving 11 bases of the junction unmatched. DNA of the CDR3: TGCGCCAGCACCCGGACTAGCGGGAGCGGGGTACACGAGCAGTACTTC. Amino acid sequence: CASTRTSGSGVHEQYF.

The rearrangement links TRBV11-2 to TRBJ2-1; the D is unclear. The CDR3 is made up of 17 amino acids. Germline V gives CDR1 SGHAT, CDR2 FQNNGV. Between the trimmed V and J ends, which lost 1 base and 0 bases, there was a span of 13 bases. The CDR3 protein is CASSLALRQSSYNEQFF. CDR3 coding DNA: TGTGCCAGCAGCTTAGCCTTGCGGCAAAGCTCCTACAATGAGCAGTTCTTC. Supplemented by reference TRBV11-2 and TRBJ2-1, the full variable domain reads EAGVAQSPRYKIIEKRQSVAFWCNPISGHATLYWYQQILGQGPKLLIQFQNNGVVDDSQLPKDRFSAERLKGVDSTLKIQPAKLEDSAVYLCASSLALRQSSYNEQFFGPGTRLTVL.

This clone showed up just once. CDR3 nucleotides: TGTGCCAGCTTTGACACAGGGGGCGAAGAGACCCAGTACTTC. It specifies CASFDTGGEETQYF. The chain employs TRBV6-6 and TRBJ2-5, with 9 positions matching TRBD1. Germline lookup yields CDR1 MNHNY and CDR2 SVGAGI (reference sequence). CDR3 length equals 14 residues. Trimming took 8 bases from V and 3 from J; bases not matched to a gene: 7.

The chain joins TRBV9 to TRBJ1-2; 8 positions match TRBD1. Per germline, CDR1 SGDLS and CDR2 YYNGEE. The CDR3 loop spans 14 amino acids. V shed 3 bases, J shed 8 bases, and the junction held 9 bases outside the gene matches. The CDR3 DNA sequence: TGTGCCAGCAGCGAACAGGGGGTTGTTAGGGGCTACACCTTC. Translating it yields CASSEQGVVRGYTF.

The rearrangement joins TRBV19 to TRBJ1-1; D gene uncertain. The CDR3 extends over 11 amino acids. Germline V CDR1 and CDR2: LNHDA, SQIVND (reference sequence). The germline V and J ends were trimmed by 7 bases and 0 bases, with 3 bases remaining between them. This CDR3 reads CASTVNTEAFF. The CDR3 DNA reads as TGTGCCAGTACCGTGAACACTGAAGCTTTCTTT.

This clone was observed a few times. CDR3 sequence reads: CASSVERGQGETQYF. The CDR3 nucleotides read TGTGCCAGCAGCGTAGAAAGGGGGCAGGGGGAGACCCAGTACTTC. The genes are TRBV9 and TRBJ2-5, with 7 bases matching TRBD1. The CDR3 is 15 residues long. Germline CDR1 is SGDLS and CDR2 is YYNGEE. The V and J ends lost 0 bases and 5 bases, in that order; junction bases with no gene match: 7.

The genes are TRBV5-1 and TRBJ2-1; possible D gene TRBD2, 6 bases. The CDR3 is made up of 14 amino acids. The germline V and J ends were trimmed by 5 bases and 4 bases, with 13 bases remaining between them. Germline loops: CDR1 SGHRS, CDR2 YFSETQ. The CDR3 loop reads CASSPGGAYNEQFF. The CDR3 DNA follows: TGCGCCAGCAGTCCCGGAGGGGCGTACAATGAGCAGTTCTTC.

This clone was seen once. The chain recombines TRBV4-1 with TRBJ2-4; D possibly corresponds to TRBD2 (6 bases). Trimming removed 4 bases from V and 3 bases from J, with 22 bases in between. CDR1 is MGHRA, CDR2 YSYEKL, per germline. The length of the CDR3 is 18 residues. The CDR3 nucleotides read TGCGCCAGCAGCCGAGGAGGCGGGGCGGGAAGGGTCAAAAACATTCAGTACTTC. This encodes CASSRGGGAGRVKNIQYF.

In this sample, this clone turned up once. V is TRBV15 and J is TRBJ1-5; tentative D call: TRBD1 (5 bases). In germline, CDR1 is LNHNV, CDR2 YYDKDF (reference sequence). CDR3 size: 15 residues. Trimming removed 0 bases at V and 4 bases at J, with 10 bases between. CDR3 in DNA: TGTGCCACCAGCAGAGACCCAGGGCTAAATCAGCCCCAGCATTTT. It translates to CATSRDPGLNQPQHF.

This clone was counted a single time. CDR3 bases: TGTGCCAGCAGCCAGCAGCGGTACGGCGAGCAGTTCTTC. This translates into CASSQQRYGEQFF. J is TRBJ2-1 and V is TRBV3-1 (or the pseudogene TRBV3-2), with D perhaps matching TRBD2 (5 bases). CDR3 size: 13 residues. Trimming cost V 3 bases and J 10 bases, with 13 bases left between them. CDR1 and CDR2 (germline): LGHDT, YNNKEL (reference sequence).

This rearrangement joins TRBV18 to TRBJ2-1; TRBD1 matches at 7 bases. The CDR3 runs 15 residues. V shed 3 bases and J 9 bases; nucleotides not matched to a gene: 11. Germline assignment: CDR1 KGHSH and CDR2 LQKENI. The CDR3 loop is CASSPKGLGGGEQFF. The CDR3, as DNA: TGTGCCAGCTCACCGAAGGGATTAGGGGGCGGTGAGCAGTTCTTC.

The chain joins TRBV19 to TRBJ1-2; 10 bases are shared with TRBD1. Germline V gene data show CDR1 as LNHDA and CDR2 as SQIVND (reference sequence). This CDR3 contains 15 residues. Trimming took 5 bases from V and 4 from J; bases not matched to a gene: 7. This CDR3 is CASSSRQGAGYGYTF. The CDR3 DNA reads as TGTGCCAGTAGTTCCCGACAGGGGGCAGGCTATGGCTACACCTTC.

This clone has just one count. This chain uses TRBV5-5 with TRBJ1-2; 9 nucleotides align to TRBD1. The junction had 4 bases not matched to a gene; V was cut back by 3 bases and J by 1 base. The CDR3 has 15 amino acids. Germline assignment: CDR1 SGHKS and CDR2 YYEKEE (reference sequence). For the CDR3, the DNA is TGTGCCAGCAGCTGGGCGACAGGGGGTAACTATGGCTACACCTTC. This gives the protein CASSWATGGNYGYTF.

The CDR3 is CASGSPPNNEQFF. The CDR3 DNA sequence: TGCGCCAGCGGGAGTCCCCCCAACAATGAGCAGTTCTTC. The chain is built from TRBV5-1 and TRBJ2-1; the D gene is possibly TRBD2 (5 bases). Germline-derived CDR1 and CDR2 are SGHRS and YFSETQ. Trimming took 7 bases from V and 5 from J, leaving 13 bases between them. This CDR3 is 13 amino acids long.

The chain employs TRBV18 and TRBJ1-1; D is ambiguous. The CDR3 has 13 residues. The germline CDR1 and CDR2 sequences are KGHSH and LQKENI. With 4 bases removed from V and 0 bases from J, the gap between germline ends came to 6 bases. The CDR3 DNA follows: TGTGCCAGCTCACTAAATTTGAACACTGAAGCTTTCTTT. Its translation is CASSLNLNTEAFF.

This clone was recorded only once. The DNA of the CDR3 is TGTGCCAGTAGGTTTCTACGGGACACCTCTAACTATGGCTACACCTTC. It codes for CASRFLRDTSNYGYTF. The chain employs TRBV19 and TRBJ1-2, with a tentative D call TRBD1 (6 bases). In germline, CDR1 is LNHDA, CDR2 SQIVND (reference sequence). The length of the CDR3 is 16 residues. V was shortened by 6 bases and J by 0 bases, with 17 bases between the two germline ends.

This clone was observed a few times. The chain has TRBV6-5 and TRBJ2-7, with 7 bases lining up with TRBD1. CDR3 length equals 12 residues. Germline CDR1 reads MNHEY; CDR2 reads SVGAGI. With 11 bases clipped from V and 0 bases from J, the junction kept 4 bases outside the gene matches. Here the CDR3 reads CAAGTVSYEQYF. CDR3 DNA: TGTGCCGCCGGGACAGTCTCCTACGAGCAGTACTTC.

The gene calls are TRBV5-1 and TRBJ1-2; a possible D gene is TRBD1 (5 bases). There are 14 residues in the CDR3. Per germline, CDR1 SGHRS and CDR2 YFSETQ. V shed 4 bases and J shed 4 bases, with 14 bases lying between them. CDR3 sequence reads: CASSVTGPGYGYTF. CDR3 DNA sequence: TGCGCCAGCAGCGTCACAGGACCTGGCTATGGCTACACCTTC.

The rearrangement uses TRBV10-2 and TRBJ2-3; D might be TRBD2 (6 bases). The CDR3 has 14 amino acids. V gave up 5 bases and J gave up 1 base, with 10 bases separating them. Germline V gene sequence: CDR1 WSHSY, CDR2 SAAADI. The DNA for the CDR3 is TGCGCCAGCAGTCTTAGCGGTGGCACAGATACGCAGTATTTT. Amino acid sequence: CASSLSGGTDTQYF.

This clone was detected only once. The CDR3 loop is CASSLHASDTQYF. DNA of the CDR3: TGTGCCAGCAGCTTACACGCGTCAGATACGCAGTATTTT. The chain joins TRBV7-9 to TRBJ2-3; D unresolved. The germline CDR1 and CDR2 sequences are SEHNR and FQNEAQ (reference sequence). The CDR3 runs 13 residues. V was cut by 2 bases and J by 4 bases, with 7 bases left in between.

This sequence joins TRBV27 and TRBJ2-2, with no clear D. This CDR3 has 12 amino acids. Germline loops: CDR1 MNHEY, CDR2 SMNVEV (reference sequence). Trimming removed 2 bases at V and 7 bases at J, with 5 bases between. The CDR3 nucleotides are TGTGCCAGCAGTTTACCGGGCGGGGAGCTGTTTTTT. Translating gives CASSLPGGELFF.

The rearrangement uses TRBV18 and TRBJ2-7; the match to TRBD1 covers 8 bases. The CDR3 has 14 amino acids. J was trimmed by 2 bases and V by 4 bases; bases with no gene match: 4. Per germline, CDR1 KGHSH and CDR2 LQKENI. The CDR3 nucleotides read TGTGCCAGCTCACTTTCAGGGGGCACCTACGAGCAGTACTTC. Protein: CASSLSGGTYEQYF.